This T cell receptor (beta chain) comes out of a study of blood T cell repertoires in COVID-19. On the study more broadly: Both acute and convalescent COVID-19 samples were obtained from the United States, Italy and Spain. PBMCs, B-cell-depleted T cells, or T cells were the source of the cDNA or gDNA that made up the material.

Original methodology: Estimation of nucleated cell counts was performed using reference gene primer amplification. Measured with immunoSEQ multiplex PCR; TCRdb has only the in-frame clones, and not every one. That table furnishes V, J and clone size, whereas the DNA furnished D and trimming. Here the sample spans around 93,000 clones, 77% being singletons. Germline V CDR1 and CDR2: MNHEY, SVGEGT. CDR3 length: 15 residues. Trimming took off 5 bases at V and 0 bases at J, with 14 bases between the two ends. The specimen was peripheral blood. This sequence joins TRBV6-2 or TRBV6-3 and TRBJ2-7; D perhaps matches TRBD1 (5 bases). This TCR was recovered from an elderly woman with acute or convalescent COVID-19. CDR3 in amino acids: CASSPQTDNSYEQYF. CDR3 DNA: TGTGCCAGCAGTCCGCAGACAGACAACTCCTACGAGCAGTACTTC.